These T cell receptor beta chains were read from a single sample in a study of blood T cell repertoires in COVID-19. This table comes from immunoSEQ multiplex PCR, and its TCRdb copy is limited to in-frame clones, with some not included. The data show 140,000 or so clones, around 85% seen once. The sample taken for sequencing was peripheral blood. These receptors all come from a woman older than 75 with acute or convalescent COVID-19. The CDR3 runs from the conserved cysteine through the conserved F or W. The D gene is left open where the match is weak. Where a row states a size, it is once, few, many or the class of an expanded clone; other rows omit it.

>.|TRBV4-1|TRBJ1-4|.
TGCGCCAGCAGCCAAGAGAGGGGGACCTTGTCCGGAAAACTGTTTTTT
CASSQERGTLSGKLFF
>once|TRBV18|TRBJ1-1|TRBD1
TGTGCCAGCTCGTCCGGGACAGGGGATTTATGGACTGAAGCTTTCTTT
CASSSGTGDLWTEAFF
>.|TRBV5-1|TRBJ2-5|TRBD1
TGCGCCAGCAGCGGAGAGACAGGGGCGAAGGGAGAGACCCAGTACTTC
CASSGETGAKGETQYF
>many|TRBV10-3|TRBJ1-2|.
TGTGCCATCAGTACGGGGTGGGGAAGCCGGGTGGAAGGTGGCTACACCTTC
CAISTGWGSRVEGGYTF
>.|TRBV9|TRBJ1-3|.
TGTGCCAGCAGCCCCCTGGGTGGAGGAGCTGGAAACACCATATATTTT
CASSPLGGGAGNTIYF
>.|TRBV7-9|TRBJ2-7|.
TGTGCCAGCAGCTTAACATTATCCTACGAGCAGTACTTC
CASSLTLSYEQYF
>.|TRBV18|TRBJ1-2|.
TGTGCCAGCTCACCACCCGGCGGAATCATTACTAACTATGGCTACACCTTC
CASSPPGGIITNYGYTF
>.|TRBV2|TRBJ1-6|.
TGTGCCAGCAGTGATGAGTCCCACTCCTATAATTCACCCCTCCACTTT
CASSDESHSYNSPLHF
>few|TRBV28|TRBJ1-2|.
TGTGCCAGCAGCCCAGACAGGAGCGTTGGCTACACCTTC
CASSPDRSVGYTF
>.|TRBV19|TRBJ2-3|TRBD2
TGTGCCAGTAGCCGTAGGACTAGCGGGGGGGCTACTTATAAGGATACGCAGTATTTT
CASSRRTSGGATYKDTQYF
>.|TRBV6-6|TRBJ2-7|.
TGTGCCAGCAGTCCGGGTAACGTCGAGCAGTACTTC
CASSPGNVEQYF
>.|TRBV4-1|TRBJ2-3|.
TGCGCCAGCAGCCAAGACCCGGCAGATACGCAGTATTTT
CASSQDPADTQYF
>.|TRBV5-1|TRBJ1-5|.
TGCGCCAGCACCCCGGGACTCAATAAAGATCAGCCCCAGCATTTT
CASTPGLNKDQPQHF
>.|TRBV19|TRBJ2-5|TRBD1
TGTGCCAGTAGTCTTCGGTCCGGGACAGAATCGCCCCAGTACTTC
CASSLRSGTESPQYF
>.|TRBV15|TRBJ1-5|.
TGTGCCACTGGTATGGGGAGGATGTCGAGCAATCAGCCCCAGCATTTT
CATGMGRMSSNQPQHF
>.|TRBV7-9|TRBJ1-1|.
TGTGCCAGCAGCTCCCGAGAGCAGGAGGGCACTGAAGCTTTCTTT
CASSSREQEGTEAFF
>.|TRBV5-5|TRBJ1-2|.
TGTGCCAGCAGCTTGAGTCCACAGGGAGATGGCTACACCTTC
CASSLSPQGDGYTF
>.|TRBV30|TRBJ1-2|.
TGTGTCTGGAACTCGGAGGCTGGCTACACCTTC
CVWNSEAGYTF
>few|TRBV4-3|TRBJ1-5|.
TGCGCCAGCAGCCAAGATTTCGGCCAGGGCGATCAGCCCCAGCATTTT
CASSQDFGQGDQPQHF
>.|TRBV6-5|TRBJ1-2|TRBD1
TGTGCCAGCAGTTCACAGGGGGCGCGGGGCTATGGCTACACCTTC
CASSSQGARGYGYTF
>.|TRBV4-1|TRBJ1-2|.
TGCGCCAGCAGCCGAACGGGACGTGGGGGGGTAGGGAACTATGGCTACACCTTC
CASSRTGRGGVGNYGYTF
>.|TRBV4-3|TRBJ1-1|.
TGCGCCAGCAGCCCAGGGACTGCCGTGAACACTGAAGCTTTCTTT
CASSPGTAVNTEAFF
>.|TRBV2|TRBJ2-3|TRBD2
TGTGCCAGCAGGAGACTAGCGGGGGCGACCACAGATACGCAGTATTTT
CASRRLAGATTDTQYF
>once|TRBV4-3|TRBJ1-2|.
TGCGCCAGCAGCCAAGGTAGCGATCGGGGGTATGGCTACACCTTC
CASSQGSDRGYGYTF
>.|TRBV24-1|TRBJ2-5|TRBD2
TGTGCCACCAGTGACCCCGGACTAGCGGGGCAAGAGACCCAGTACTTC
CATSDPGLAGQETQYF
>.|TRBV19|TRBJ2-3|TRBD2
TGTGCCAGTAGCATCGGGGGGGGATACACAGATACGCAGTATTTT
CASSIGGGYTDTQYF
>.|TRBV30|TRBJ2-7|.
TGTGCCTGGAGTGGGAGCCTAGCTCGTGGCGAGCAGTACTTC
CAWSGSLARGEQYF
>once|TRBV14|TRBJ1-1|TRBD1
TGTGCCAGCAGCCAGGCAGGAAGGACAGGGTTGACTGAAGCTTTCTTT
CASSQAGRTGLTEAFF
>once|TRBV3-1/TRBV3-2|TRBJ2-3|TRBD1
TGTGCCAGCAGCCAAGAGGGGACAGGGTGGTTCACGCAGTATTTT
CASSQEGTGWFTQYF
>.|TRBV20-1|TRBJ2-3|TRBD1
TGCAGTGCTAGTTCGGGACAGGGAGAAGATACGCAGTATTTT
CSASSGQGEDTQYF
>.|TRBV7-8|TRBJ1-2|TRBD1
TGTGCCAGCAGCGTAGGGACAGGGACCTATGGCTACACCTTC
CASSVGTGTYGYTF
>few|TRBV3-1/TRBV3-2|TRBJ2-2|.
TGTGCCAGCAGACGGGACACCTCCGTTGGGGAGCTGTTTTTT
CASRRDTSVGELFF
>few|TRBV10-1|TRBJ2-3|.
TGCGCCAGCAGTGAGTCGGCAGGGGAGAGGTATTTT
CASSESAGERYF
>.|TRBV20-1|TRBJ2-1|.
TGCAGTGCTAGTGGGGTGGCGGGGACCTACAATGAGCAGTTCTTC
CSASGVAGTYNEQFF
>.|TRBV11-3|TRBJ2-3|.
TGTGCCAGCGGAGATATGGATACGCAGTATTTT
CASGDMDTQYF
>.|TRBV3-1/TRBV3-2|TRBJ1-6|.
TGTGCCAGCAGCCAAGAGGTGGCTCCGTATTCACCCCTCCACTTT
CASSQEVAPYSPLHF
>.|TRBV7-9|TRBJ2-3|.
TGTGCCAGCAGCGCCTATGACAGGGAGGCGACAGATACGCAGTATTTT
CASSAYDREATDTQYF
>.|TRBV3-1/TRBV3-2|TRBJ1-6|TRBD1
TGTGCCAGCAGCCGGACAGGGGTAAGTACACCCCTCCACTTT
CASSRTGVSTPLHF
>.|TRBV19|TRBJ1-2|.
TGTGCCAGTAGTATGGGGCCGAACTATGGCTACACCTTC
CASSMGPNYGYTF
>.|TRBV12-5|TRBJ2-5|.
TGTGCTAGTGGTTTGGCAACAGGGTCGGAGACCCAGTACTTC
CASGLATGSETQYF
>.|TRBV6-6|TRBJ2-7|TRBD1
TGTGCCAGCACCTCCGGGACAGGGGGCTTAGGCGAGCAGTACTTC
CASTSGTGGLGEQYF
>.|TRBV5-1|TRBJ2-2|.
TGCGCCAGCAGCTTGGCCGGGACAAAGAACACCGGGGAGCTGTTTTTT
CASSLAGTKNTGELFF
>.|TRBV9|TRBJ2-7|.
TGTGCCAGCAGCGTAGACACTCGATCAGGAGAGCAGTACTTC
CASSVDTRSGEQYF
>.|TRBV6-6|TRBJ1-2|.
TGTGCCAGCGTCATCCGGGACACCCGCCCGGGGGGCTACACCTTC
CASVIRDTRPGGYTF
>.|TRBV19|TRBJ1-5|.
TGTGCCAGTAGTATAGGGCAGGGGTCGGAGCCCCAGCATTTT
CASSIGQGSEPQHF
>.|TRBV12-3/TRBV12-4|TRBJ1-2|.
TGTGCCAGCAGTTTCGACGGGGAGGGCGGCTACACCTTC
CASSFDGEGGYTF
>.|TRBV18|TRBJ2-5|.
TGTGCCAGCTCACCACTACAGGCGGAGACCCAGTACTTC
CASSPLQAETQYF
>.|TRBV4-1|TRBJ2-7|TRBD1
TGCGCCAGCGCAACGGGACAGGGGAACGAGCAGTACTTC
CASATGQGNEQYF
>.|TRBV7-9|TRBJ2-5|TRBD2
TGTGCCAGCAGCCCCTGGACTAGCGGGGGAGGTTGGGAGACCCAGTACTTC
CASSPWTSGGGWETQYF